This T cell receptor beta chain was retrieved from a study of monozygotic twins with cystic fibrosis. Whole-study context: Roughly 2.8 micrograms of fragmented DNA underwent roughly 16 PCR cycles for library preparation. Notes on the study in general: Median Simpson clonality of 0.0095 suggested naive T cells predominated. V usage most resembled the co-twin in 13 of 16 pairs.

The table came from immunoSEQ multiplex PCR; TCRdb's copy has only in-frame clones and leaves some out. The table has about 36,000 clones, 85% to 95% seen once; the top ten hold around 0.19%. Germline V gives CDR1 SGHNT, CDR2 YYREEE (reference sequence). J gave up 2 bases and V 4 bases, and 10 bases lay outside the gene matches. This CDR3 has 16 residues. As to this clone: The antigen is not known.

The TCR was taken from a boy aged 2 to 10 with cystic fibrosis. The sample taken for sequencing was blood. The chain uses TRBV5-4 and TRBJ1-1, with 8 bases identical to TRBD1. CDR3 loop: CASSPNRGKGNTEAFF. The CDR3 DNA is TGTGCCAGCAGCCCTAACAGGGGGAAGGGAAACACTGAAGCTTTCTTT. Together with reference TRBV5-4 and TRBJ1-1, the CDR3 gives the full variable domain: ETGVTQSPTHLIKTRGQQVTLRCSSQSGHNTVSWYQQALGQGPQFIFQYYREEENGRGNFPPRFSGLQFPNYSSELNVNALELDDSALYLCASSPNRGKGNTEAFFGQGTRLTVV.